This entry lists 5 T cell receptor beta chains sequenced from one sample in a study of graft-versus-host responses after intestinal transplantation. Some clones are missing from TCRdb's copy, which holds only in-frame ones; the method was immunoSEQ multiplex PCR. This sample has tens of thousands of clones, with around 90% found just once. No antigens are known for them. The sample was unstimulated CD8+ T cells sorted from spleen or lymph node cells, taken before transplant. The source is a human donor who was the organ donor for an intestinal transplant.

The chain has TRBV5-6 and TRBJ1-2; D is uncertain. The germline CDR1 and CDR2 sequences are SGHDT and YYEEEE. The CDR3 has 16 residues. V was pared by 2 bases and J by 0 bases, with 14 bases between. The CDR3 sequence: CASSLTEQLANYGYTF. Here the CDR3 DNA reads TGTGCCAGCAGCTTAACTGAACAGTTAGCTAACTATGGCTACACCTTC.

The chain is built from TRBV4-1 and TRBJ2-2; D is perhaps TRBD1 (5 bases). Per the germline V gene, CDR1 is MGHRA and CDR2 is YSYEKL. The CDR3 has 15 amino acids. Trimming pared 6 bases from V and 7 bases from J, leaving 18 bases between. The CDR3 region is CASRAGPLMGGELFF. The CDR3 DNA reads as TGCGCCAGCAGGGCAGGGCCTCTAATGGGCGGGGAGCTGTTTTTT.

The rearrangement uses TRBV5-8 and TRBJ2-7, with D perhaps TRBD1 (6 bases). Trimming shortened V by 1 base and J by 4 bases, and 18 bases separated the two germline ends. This CDR3 spans 16 amino acids. Germline CDR1 SGHTS, CDR2 YDEGEE. In nucleotides, the CDR3 is TGTGCCAGCAGCTTGATACGGCAGGGGACGCGGTACGAGCAGTACGTC. It translates to CASSLIRQGTRYEQYV.

The V call is TRBV10-2, the J call TRBJ1-1; D is unresolved. Per germline, CDR1 WSHSY and CDR2 SAAADI. This CDR3 has 15 residues. Trimming left V 3 bases short and J 2 bases short, with 13 bases between. CDR3 loop: CASSESAVVNTEAFF. DNA for the CDR3: TGCGCCAGCAGTGAATCGGCGGTGGTCAACACTGAAGCTTTCTTT.

This clone was counted a single time. The rearrangement joins TRBV13 to TRBJ2-1; 9 bases fit TRBD2. CDR1 and CDR2 (germline): PRHDT, FYEKMQ (reference sequence). CDR3 length: 15 residues. The V gene end was trimmed by 5 bases and the J gene end by 3 bases; junction bases not matched to a gene: 5. CDR3 protein: CASSETSGLYNEQFF. The CDR3 DNA reads TGTGCCAGCAGCGAGACTAGCGGACTCTACAATGAGCAGTTCTTC.